This entry concerns a single T cell receptor (beta chain). The sample originates from a study of T-cell memory formation after mild COVID-19. From the 5' RACE reads, TCRdb called clonotypes with MiXCR, one entry per CDR3 protein. The sample consists of approximately 570,000 distinct CDR3 sequences, approximately 19% of them appearing once. The ends lost 6 bases at V and 5 bases at J; junction bases unmatched: 15. Germline loops: CDR1 MNHEY, CDR2 SMNVEV (reference sequence). The length of the CDR3 is 16 residues. Source material: PBMCs or a T cell subset sorted from them (not recorded which). The chain links TRBV27 to TRBJ2-5, with 7 positions matching TRBD1. The clonotype originates from an adult woman who had mild COVID-19 (a few samples of this study predate the infection). Cell type and time point are not known. The CDR3 sequence is CASRVRWDSMGETQYF. The CDR3 DNA is TGTGCCAGCAGAGTTCGATGGGACAGTATGGGGGAGACCCAGTACTTC.